The sequence of this TCR beta chain was determined in a study of OX40 agonist ivuxolimab in advanced cancers. For the wider study: Ivuxolimab was a fully human IgG2 agonistic monoclonal antibody targeting the costimulatory receptor OX40 (CD134). Peripheral TCRbeta sequencing was intended to test whether TCR sequence diversity was altered and clonal T-cell expansion was caused by ivuxolimab. The monotherapy dose-escalation portion (N ≈ 55 patients) of the phase I ivuxolimab trial is reported in the paper. Intravenous ivuxolimab was administered to patients every 2 weeks at six dose levels: 0.01, 0.1, 0.3, 1.5, 3 and 10 mg/kg. In the dose-escalation cohort, roughly 80% of patients were male, and the mean age was roughly 60 years, with a range of about 23 to 85. Patients were allowed to have had prior anti-PD-1, anti-PD-L1 or anti-CTLA-4 therapy, and 30% to 50% of the dose-escalation patients had previously received checkpoint inhibitors. Among the roughly 54 dose-escalation patients, approximately 20 had hepatocellular carcinoma, roughly 15 melanoma, 9 renal cell carcinoma and 9 head and neck cancer. Partial responses occurred in three dose-escalation patients: two with cutaneous melanoma and one with hepatocellular carcinoma.

The CDR3 sequence holds 11 residues, the cysteine and phenylalanine included. Only the CDR3 DNA stays, 33 bases, in frame from base 1. The trim is 10 bases for V and 1 base for J, with a gap of 8 bases between the germline ends. CDR1 and CDR2 are read off the germline V gene as MGHDK and SYGVNS. Patients with autoimmune disease history or receiving systemic immunosuppression were excluded from the trial. Peripheral blood for TCR sequencing was drawn from every dose cohort at baseline, at cycle 4 day 1 and at cycle 7 day 1. The samples were taken from a phase I, first-in-human, multicenter, open-label dose-escalation trial of ivuxolimab. Adults with locally advanced or metastatic melanoma, renal cell carcinoma, hepatocellular carcinoma or head and neck squamous cell carcinoma were enrolled in the trial. Before TCR sequencing, CD4+ T cells and CD8+ T cells were sorted from peripheral blood as separate populations.

This clone was picked up one time. This receptor's antigen is unknown. No qualities accompany the bases; no much larger clone lies one base away. For sequencing of the TCRbeta CDR3 region, genomic DNA was extracted from the sorted cells. The immunoSEQ Assay was used to sequence the TCRbeta CDR3 regions. Drawn from immuneACCESS, this table holds only the in-frame rearrangements with V and J called that TCRdb kept. Clones are partly lost; checked studies trace under half to an unresolved V gene and leave the rest unexplained. Across this sample there are about 59,000 clones, with 75% to 90% seen only once. The ten largest clonotypes hold 0.3% to 0.4% of the sample. General conclusions and limits of the study: At doses of 0.1 to 3.0 mg/kg, clonal expansion of both CD4+ and CD8+ blood T cells was observed from baseline to week 6. In the 0.1-3.0 mg/kg groups, partial responders were among the patients with the lowest normalized peripheral clonal expansion, particularly in CD8+ T cells. Low levels of normalized T-cell clonal expansion were also seen in some nonresponding patients. On average, CD8+ T cells showed more expanded clones than CD4+ T cells after ivuxolimab. The antigen specificity of the clonally expanded peripheral T cells was not determined.

This receptor was obtained from an adult with an advanced solid tumor such as melanoma, head and neck, liver or kidney cancer. The rearrangement joined TRBV25-1 to TRBJ2-7; the D gene is not confidently resolved. Sequenced here: CD4+ or CD8+ T cells sorted from blood, sampled in a trial of the OX40 agonist ivuxolimab. The CDR3 corresponds to CATIDSYEQYF. The nucleotides read TGTGCCACCATAGATTCCTACGAGCAGTACTTC.